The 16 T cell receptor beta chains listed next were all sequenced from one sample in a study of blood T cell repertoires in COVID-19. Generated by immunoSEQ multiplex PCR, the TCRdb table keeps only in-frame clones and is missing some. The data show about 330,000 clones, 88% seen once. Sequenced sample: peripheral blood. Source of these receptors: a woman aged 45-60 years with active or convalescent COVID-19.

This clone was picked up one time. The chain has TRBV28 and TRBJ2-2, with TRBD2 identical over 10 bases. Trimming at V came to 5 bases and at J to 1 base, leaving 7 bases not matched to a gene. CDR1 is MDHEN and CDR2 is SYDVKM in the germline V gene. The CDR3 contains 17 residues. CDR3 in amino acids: CASSPHSGGRNTGELFF. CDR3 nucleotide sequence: TGTGCCAGCAGTCCACATAGCGGGGGGAGGAACACCGGGGAGCTGTTTTTT.

The CDR3 protein is CASSYLLGTEAFF. The CDR3 DNA is TGTGCCAGCAGTTACCTTTTGGGGACAGAAGCTTTCTTT. The V call is TRBV6-5, the J call TRBJ1-1, with D maybe TRBD1 (6 bases). Germline CDR1 reads MNHEY; CDR2 reads SVGAGI. V was trimmed by 2 bases and J by 8 bases, leaving 12 bases between them. This CDR3 has 13 amino acids.

The CDR3 nucleotides are TGTGCCAGCAGTTCCACGGGCGGGAGGGCCTACGAGCAGTACTTC. Translated, it gives CASSSTGGRAYEQYF. The V gene is TRBV28, the J gene TRBJ2-7, with 9 bases that match TRBD2. Losses at the gene ends were 4 bases for V and 2 bases for J; bases not matched to a gene: 6. Germline assignment: CDR1 MDHEN and CDR2 SYDVKM. This CDR3 contains 15 residues.

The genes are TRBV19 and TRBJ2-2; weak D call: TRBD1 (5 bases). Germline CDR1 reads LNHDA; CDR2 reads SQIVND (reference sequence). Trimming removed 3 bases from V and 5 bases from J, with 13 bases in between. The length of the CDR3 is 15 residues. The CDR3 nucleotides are TGTGCCAGTAGTATCGGTCCAGGGCGAACCGGGGAGCTGTTTTTT. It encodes CASSIGPGRTGELFF.

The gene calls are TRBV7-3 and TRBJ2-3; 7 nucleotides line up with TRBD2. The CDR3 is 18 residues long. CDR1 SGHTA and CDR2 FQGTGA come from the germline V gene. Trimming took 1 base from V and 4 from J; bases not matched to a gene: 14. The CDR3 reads CASSLNTMSGTRADTQYF. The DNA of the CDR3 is TGTGCCAGCAGCTTAAACACGATGAGCGGGACCAGGGCAGATACGCAGTATTTT.

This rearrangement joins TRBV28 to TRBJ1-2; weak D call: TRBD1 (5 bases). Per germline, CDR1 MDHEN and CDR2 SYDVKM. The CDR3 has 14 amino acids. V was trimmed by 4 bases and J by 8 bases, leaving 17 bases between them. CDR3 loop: CASSSSLSRQGYTF. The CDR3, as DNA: TGTGCCAGCAGTTCCTCCCTATCCCGACAGGGCTACACCTTC.

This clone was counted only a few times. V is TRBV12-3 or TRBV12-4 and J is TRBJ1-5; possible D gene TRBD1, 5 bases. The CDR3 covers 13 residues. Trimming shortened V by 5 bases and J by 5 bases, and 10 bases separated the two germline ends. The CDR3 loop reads CASSQRQYQPQHF. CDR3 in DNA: TGTGCCAGCAGTCAGAGACAGTATCAGCCCCAGCATTTT.

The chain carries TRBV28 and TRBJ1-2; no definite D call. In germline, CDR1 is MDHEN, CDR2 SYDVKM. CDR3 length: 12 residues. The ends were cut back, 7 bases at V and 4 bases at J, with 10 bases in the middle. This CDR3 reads CASNTFSYGYTF. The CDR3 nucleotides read TGTGCCAGCAATACCTTCAGCTATGGCTACACCTTC.

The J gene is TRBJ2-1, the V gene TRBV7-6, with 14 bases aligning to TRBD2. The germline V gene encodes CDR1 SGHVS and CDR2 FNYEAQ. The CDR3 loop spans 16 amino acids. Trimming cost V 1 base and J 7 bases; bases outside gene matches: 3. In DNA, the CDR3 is TGTGCCAGCAGCTTAGTGGGACTAGCGGGAGAGAATGAGCAGTTCTTC. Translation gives CASSLVGLAGENEQFF.

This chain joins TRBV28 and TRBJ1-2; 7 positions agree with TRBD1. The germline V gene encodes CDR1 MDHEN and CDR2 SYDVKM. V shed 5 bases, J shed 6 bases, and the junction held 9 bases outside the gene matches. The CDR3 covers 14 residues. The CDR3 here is CASSPPDRVDGYTF. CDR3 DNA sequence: TGTGCCAGCAGTCCCCCCGACAGGGTGGATGGCTACACCTTC.

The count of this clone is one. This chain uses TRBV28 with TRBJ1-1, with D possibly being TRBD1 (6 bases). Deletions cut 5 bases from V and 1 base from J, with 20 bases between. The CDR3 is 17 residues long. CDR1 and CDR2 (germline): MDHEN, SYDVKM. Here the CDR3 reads CASSSYRVVGANTEAFF. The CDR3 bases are TGTGCCAGCAGTAGTTATAGGGTGGTGGGGGCGAACACTGAAGCTTTCTTT.

CDR3 DNA: TGTGCCAGCAGTTTAGTACTAGCGGGAGGGAATGAGCAGTTCTTC. Amino acids: CASSLVLAGGNEQFF. The V gene is TRBV28, the J gene TRBJ2-1; 13 bases agree with TRBD2. V shed 2 bases and J 7 bases; nucleotides not matched to a gene: 2. Germline V gives CDR1 MDHEN, CDR2 SYDVKM. This CDR3 contains 15 residues.

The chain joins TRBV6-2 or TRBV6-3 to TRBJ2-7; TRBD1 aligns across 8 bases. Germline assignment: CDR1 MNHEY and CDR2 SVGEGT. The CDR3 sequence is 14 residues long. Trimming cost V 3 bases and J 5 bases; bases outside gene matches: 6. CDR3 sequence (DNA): TGTGCCAGCAGTTATTGGGACAGGAGCGACGAGCAGTACTTC. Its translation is CASSYWDRSDEQYF.

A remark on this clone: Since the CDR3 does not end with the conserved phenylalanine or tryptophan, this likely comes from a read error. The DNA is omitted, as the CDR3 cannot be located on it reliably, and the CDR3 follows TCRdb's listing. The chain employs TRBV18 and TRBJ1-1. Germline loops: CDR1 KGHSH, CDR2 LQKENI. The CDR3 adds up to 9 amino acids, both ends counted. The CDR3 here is CASSPLSSL.

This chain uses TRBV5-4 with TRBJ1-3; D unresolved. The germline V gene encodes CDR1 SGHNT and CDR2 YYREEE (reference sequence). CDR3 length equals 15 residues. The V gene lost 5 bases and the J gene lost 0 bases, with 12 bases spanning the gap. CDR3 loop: CASRSGSNSGNTIYF. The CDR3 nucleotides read TGTGCCAGCAGATCGGGATCAAACTCTGGAAACACCATATATTTT.

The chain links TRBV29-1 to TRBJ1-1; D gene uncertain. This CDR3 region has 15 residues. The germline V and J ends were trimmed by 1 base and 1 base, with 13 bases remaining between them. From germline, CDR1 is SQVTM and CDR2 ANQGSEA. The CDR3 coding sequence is TGCAGCGTTGAAGGTACCGATAGAAGGAACACTGAAGCTTTCTTT. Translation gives CSVEGTDRRNTEAFF.